This entry describes one TCR beta chain. Its antigen is not yet known. Base qualities are not at hand, and no much larger clone is one base apart. V is shortened by 5 bases, J by 4 bases, and the region joining them spans 12 bases. For CDR1 and CDR2, the germline V gene lists SNHLY and FYNNEI. Its CDR3 holds 14 amino acids, cysteine through phenylalanine. Of the read, only the CDR3 DNA is kept; its 42 bases are in frame from base 1. A second Seattle source provided samples from volunteer blood donors who had recovered from COVID-19. Whole blood was collected in K2EDTA tubes by collaborating institutions according to the institutions' own protocols. For TCRbeta analysis, collaborator samples were shipped as frozen whole blood, as isolated PBMCs, or as DNA extracted from either sample type. These data come from a study of blood T cell repertoires in COVID-19 (TCRdb year 2020). Broadly, across the study: Samples from collaborators originated in the United States, Italy and Spain and spanned both the acute and convalescent phases of COVID-19. The prospective study material was composed of cDNA or gDNA derived from T cells, B-cell-depleted T cells, or PBMCs. Subjects who had been exposed to COVID-19, were actively infected with it, or had recovered from it provided the deeply sampled blood TCRbeta repertoires that made up the dataset. The repertoires were made available in a free public database intended to serve as a resource for research on the immune response to SARS-CoV-2. Samples were obtained from the ongoing ImmuneRACE study (first 160 participants) and from over 1,000 subjects provided by 6 global collaborators. Sample metadata almost always included a de-identified subject ID, COVID-19 status, age in years and sex. Where available, HLA class I and class II types were taken from metadata supplied by the sample provider and were not determined by assay-based typing. Overall results and qualifications from the work: The quantity of clinical and demographic metadata differed by source and by participant and was supplied without curation.

The immunoSEQ Assay, a bias-controlled multiplex PCR, was used to amplify TCRbeta CDR3 regions from genomic DNA. The authors processed their data as follows. Nucleated cell counts per sample were estimated from amplification of reference gene primers within the assay. To quantify the absolute abundance of each unique TCRbeta CDR3 rearrangement, sequence reads were collapsed and filtered. For each sample, productive Simpson clonality was calculated as the square root of Simpson's diversity index over productive rearrangements. In TCRdb, the immuneACCESS table is reduced to in-frame sequences with V and J assigned. These tables do not hold every clone; where another copy was compared, an unresolved V gene accounts for under half, and the others remain unexplained. V and J calls and clone size are those listed in that table; D and trimming were worked out from the DNA. Present in this sample are about 240,000 clones, about 80% of which were seen just once. The ten largest make up roughly 1.9% of the sample.

This clonotype was obtained from a man aged 25 to 45 who had recovered from COVID-19. The sample consisted of peripheral blood. The chain couples TRBV2 to TRBJ1-3; the D region possibly corresponds to TRBD1 (6 bases align). The sequenced DNA: TGTGCCAGCAGTATCGGGACACCCGGAAACACCATATATTTT. It encodes CASSIGTPGNTIYF.